This T cell receptor (beta chain) was sequenced for a study of blood T cells in healthy people across ages. Study-level findings and limits: Per million T cells, the diversity of TCR beta decreased roughly linearly as age advanced.

This clonotype was detected only a few times. Its antigen remains unknown. Primers used in a second PCR of roughly 6 to 12 cycles were a sample-barcoded 5' primer and a J-beta primer mix. Sequencing of every sample gave 3 million or more CDR3-containing paired-end reads. TCRdb fed the 5' RACE reads into MiXCR, producing one record per CDR3 protein. The sample has 1.5 million to 2 million distinct CDR3 sequences, around 35% seen once. Drawn from each donor were approximately 9.5 milliliters of peripheral blood. CDR1 is MNHEY and CDR2 is SVGAGI in the germline V gene. The CDR3 loop spans 11 amino acids. The V end was cut by 8 bases, the J end by 7 bases, with 9 bases between.

This chain uses TRBV6-5 with TRBJ1-5; D unresolved. The sample was blood. This receptor was identified in a woman aged 25-40 years in good health. The CDR3 here is CASVPGQPQHF. CDR3 coding DNA: TGTGCCAGCGTGCCCGGGCAGCCCCAGCATTTT.